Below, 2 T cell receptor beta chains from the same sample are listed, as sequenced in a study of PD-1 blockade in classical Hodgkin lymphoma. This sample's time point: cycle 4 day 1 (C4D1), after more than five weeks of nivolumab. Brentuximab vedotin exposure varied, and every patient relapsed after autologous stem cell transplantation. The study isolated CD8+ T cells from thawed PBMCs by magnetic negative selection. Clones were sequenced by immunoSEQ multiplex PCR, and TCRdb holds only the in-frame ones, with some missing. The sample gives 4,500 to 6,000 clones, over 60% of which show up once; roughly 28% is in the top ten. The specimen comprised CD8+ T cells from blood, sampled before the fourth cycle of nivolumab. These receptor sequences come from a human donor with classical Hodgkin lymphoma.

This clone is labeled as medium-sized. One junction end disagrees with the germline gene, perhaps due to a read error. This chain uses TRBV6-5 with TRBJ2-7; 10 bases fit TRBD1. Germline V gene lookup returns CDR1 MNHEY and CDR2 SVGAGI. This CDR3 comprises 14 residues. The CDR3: CASTYRQGANEQYF. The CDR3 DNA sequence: TGTGCCAGCACTTACCGACAGGGGGCCAACGAGCAGTACTTC.

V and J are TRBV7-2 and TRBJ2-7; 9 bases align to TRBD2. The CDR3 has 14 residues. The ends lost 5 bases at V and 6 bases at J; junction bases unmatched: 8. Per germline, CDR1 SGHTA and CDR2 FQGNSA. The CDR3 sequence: CASSPYSGSVEQYF. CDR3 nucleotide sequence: TGTGCCAGCAGCCCCTATAGCGGGAGTGTCGAGCAGTACTTC.